The 4 T cell receptor beta chains below come from one sample, sequenced in a study of radiotherapy plus CTLA-4 blockade in lung cancer (dated by TCRdb to the late 2010s). The library was prepared using the immunoSEQ multiplex PCR assay. In its TCRdb copy, this immuneACCESS table keeps in-frame sequences only and misses some clones. Where compared with another copy, unresolved V genes explain less than half of these, and the others have no known cause. This sample has about 51,000 clones in its table, and about 85% of those were observed once. In total, the top ten clones hold over 6.5% of the sample. The sequencing used peripheral blood, collected from a patient treated with radiotherapy plus ipilimumab. These receptors all come from a human donor with non-small cell lung cancer who had a complete response to radiotherapy plus ipilimumab.

This sequence joins TRBV20-1 and TRBJ1-2; 10 bases fit TRBD1. This CDR3 is built from 11 residues. Unmatched junction bases numbered 1, after V lost 5 bases and J lost 7 bases. Germline V gives CDR1 DFQATT, CDR2 SNEGSKA (reference sequence). The CDR3 is CSADRGLGYTF. The CDR3 DNA follows: TGCAGTGCTGACAGGGGGCTTGGCTACACCTTC.

J is TRBJ2-1 and V is TRBV7-6; no definite D call. Trimming left V 2 bases short and J 8 bases short, with 10 bases between. Germline assignment: CDR1 SGHVS and CDR2 FNYEAQ. The CDR3 consists of 13 residues. CDR3 nucleotides: TGTGCCAGCAGCTTATGGGCTCCCGATGAGCAGTTCTTC. The encoded protein is CASSLWAPDEQFF.

This clone was found a few times. V and J are TRBV6-4 and TRBJ2-7, with D possibly being TRBD2 (6 bases). The CDR3 length is 16 residues. V was pared by 6 bases and J by 7 bases, with 25 bases between. In germline, CDR1 is MRHNA, CDR2 SNTAGT. The CDR3: CASRREAGILGREQYV. CDR3 DNA: TGTGCCAGCAGGAGGGAAGCGGGTATCTTGGGAAGGGAGCAGTACGTC.

This clone was counted only a few times. The chain uses TRBV7-2 and TRBJ1-1, with a possible D match to TRBD1 (5 bases). CDR3 length: 13 residues. Trimming took 6 bases from V and 1 from J, leaving 9 bases between them. Germline V gene sequence: CDR1 SGHTA, CDR2 FQGNSA. The CDR3 DNA reads as TGTGCCAGCAGACTCCAGGGGAACACTGAAGCTTTCTTT. Its protein is CASRLQGNTEAFF.